The 2 T cell receptor beta chains below were found in one sample sequenced in a study of blood T cell repertoires in COVID-19. Generated by immunoSEQ multiplex PCR, the TCRdb table keeps only in-frame clones and is missing some. Altogether about 270,000 clones are present, approximately 90% being singletons, with the ten largest covering about 4%. The specimen sequenced was PBMCs or T cells enriched from blood (not recorded which). The receptors shown here come from a woman aged 25 to 45 with acute COVID-19.

The gene calls are TRBV11-2 and TRBJ2-5; D remains unclear. CDR3 size: 11 residues. Trimming removed 6 bases at V and 2 bases at J, with 4 bases between. CDR1 and CDR2 (germline): SGHAT, FQNNGV. The DNA for the CDR3 is TGTGCCAGCAGGCAGCAAGAGACCCAGTACTTC. It yields the protein CASRQQETQYF. Based on the CDR3 plus reference TRBV11-2 and TRBJ2-5, the full variable domain is EAGVAQSPRYKIIEKRQSVAFWCNPISGHATLYWYQQILGQGPKLLIQFQNNGVVDDSQLPKDRFSAERLKGVDSTLKIQPAKLEDSAVYLCASRQQETQYFGPGTRLLVL.

The chain combines TRBV18 with TRBJ1-3; D call uncertain. Trimming removed 3 bases from V and 4 bases from J, with 10 bases in between. The germline V gene encodes CDR1 KGHSH and CDR2 LQKENI. The CDR3 covers 14 residues. This CDR3 is CASSPSELGNTIYF. The CDR3 DNA follows: TGTGCCAGCTCACCGTCGGAGTTAGGAAACACCATATATTTT. The complete variable domain, with remaining parts taken from reference TRBV18 and TRBJ1-3, reads NAGVMQNPRHLVRRRGQEARLRCSPMKGHSHVYWYRQLPEEGLKFMVYLQKENIIDESGMPKERFSAEFPKEGPSILRIQQVVRGDSAAYFCASSPSELGNTIYFGEGSWLTVV.